Listed below are T cell receptor beta chains from one sample, sequenced in a study of radiation and T cells in renal cell carcinoma. TCRdb's table, derived via immunoSEQ multiplex PCR, lists solely in-frame clones and lacks some. The sample has some 150,000 clones, 86% seen once; the top ten hold 15% to 20%. The material sequenced was blood, taken from a patient whose treatment included radiotherapy and nephrectomy. The receptors come from a woman in her forties or fifties with renal cell carcinoma. Each CDR3 is given with its conserved first and last residue. A D gene is named only where the DNA matches it firmly. The size of a clone is reported for some rows only, either as once, few or many, or as a class for expanded clones.

size	D	V	J	DNA	CDR3
once	TRBD1	TRBV6-5	TRBJ1-2	TGTGCCAGCAAGGAGACAGGGGTTAACTATGGCTACACCTTC	CASKETGVNYGYTF
.	.	TRBV28	TRBJ1-5	TGTGCCAGCAGTTTAGGGGGCGGGGAGCAGCCCCAGCATTTT	CASSLGGGEQPQHF
once	.	TRBV10-2	TRBJ1-5	TGCGCCAGCAGTGAGGGGTACTATCAGCCCCAGCATTTT	CASSEGYYQPQHF
.	.	TRBV4-3	TRBJ2-1	TGCGCCAGCAGCCAAGTTCGGGGTGTAGGCAGTGAGCAGTTCTTC	CASSQVRGVGSEQFF
.	.	TRBV7-5	TRBJ1-3	TGTGCCAGAAGCTTGCCGGAACCTGGAAACACCATATATTTT	CARSLPEPGNTIYF
.	.	TRBV19	TRBJ1-2	TGTGCCAGTAGTATAGGGGCCGGATTTAACTATGGCTACACCTTC	CASSIGAGFNYGYTF
once	.	TRBV18	TRBJ1-4	TGTGCCAGCTCACCACCCGCAGGGTGGGGTGAAAAACTGTTTTTT	CASSPPAGWGEKLFF
.	TRBD2	TRBV7-2	TRBJ2-3	TGTGCCAGCAGCTCCCGGACTAGCGGCACAGATACGCAGTATTTT	CASSSRTSGTDTQYF
few	.	TRBV28	TRBJ2-7	TGTGCCAGCAGTTTAGGGGGCGAGCAGTACTTC	CASSLGGEQYF
many	TRBD2	TRBV7-9	TRBJ2-5	TGTGCCAGCAGCTTATCAGCGGGGGTGGAGACCCAGTACTTC	CASSLSAGVETQYF
.	.	TRBV15	TRBJ2-5	TGTGCCACCAGCTCAAGGGGGGGGCGGGAGACCCAGTACTTC	CATSSRGGRETQYF
.	TRBD1	TRBV9	TRBJ2-7	TGTGCCAGCAGCGACACAGGGGGCTACGAGCAGTACTTC	CASSDTGGYEQYF
.	TRBD2	TRBV6-5	TRBJ2-5	TGTGCCAGCAGTCCCGGGACTAGCCGGGAGACCCAGTACTTC	CASSPGTSRETQYF
.	TRBD1	TRBV6-5	TRBJ1-5	TGTGCCAGCAGTTACGACAGGGGAGTCAATCAGCCCCAGCATTTT	CASSYDRGVNQPQHF
.	TRBD2	TRBV2	TRBJ2-3	TGTGCCAGCACGACTAGCGTAACTAGCACAGATACGCAGTATTTT	CASTTSVTSTDTQYF
.	.	TRBV28	TRBJ2-5	TGTGCCAGCAGTTCCCCTATGGGCGGGGTTGAGACCCAGTACTTC	CASSSPMGGVETQYF
.	TRBD1	TRBV11-3	TRBJ1-2	TGTGCCAGCAGCCTCGACAGGGGCCCCGGGGGCTACACCTTC	CASSLDRGPGGYTF
.	TRBD2	TRBV25-1	TRBJ2-3	TGTGCCAGCAGCCCGACTAGCGGGGGGCAAGGTCCAGATACGCAGTATTTT	CASSPTSGGQGPDTQYF
few	.	TRBV6-4	TRBJ1-1	TGTGCCAGCAGCGGGACTTACGGGACTGAAGCTTTCTTT	CASSGTYGTEAFF
.	TRBD1	TRBV5-8	TRBJ2-7	TGTGCCAGCAGCGGACGGGACAGGAGCTACGAGCAGTACTTC	CASSGRDRSYEQYF
.	.	TRBV2	TRBJ2-1	TGTGCCAGCAGTGAGTGGGGGGAGCAGTTCTTC	CASSEWGEQFF
.	.	TRBV28	TRBJ2-7	TGTGCCACCGGGGGAACAGTCACCGTTAGCGAGCAGTACTTC	CATGGTVTVSEQYF
.	TRBD2	TRBV10-3	TRBJ2-7	TGTGCCACGGAAAATGATGGGGGACTAGCGGGAGAGTCCTACGAGCAGTACTTC	CATENDGGLAGESYEQYF
.	TRBD1	TRBV7-9	TRBJ1-2	TGTGCCAGCAGCCAGGGACAGGGGAACTATGGCTACACCTTC	CASSQGQGNYGYTF
.	.	TRBV5-6	TRBJ1-2	TGTGCCAGCAGCTTGCCAGGACAGCTAGGTGGCTACACCTTC	CASSLPGQLGGYTF
.	TRBD2	TRBV7-6	TRBJ2-5	TGTGCCAGCAGCTTAAGTAGCGGGGGGGAGACCCAGTACTTC	CASSLSSGGETQYF
.	.	TRBV5-4	TRBJ2-1	TGTGCCAGCAGCTTAGATCTTCCCCGCGCGTTCTTC	CASSLDLPRAFF
.	.	TRBV19	TRBJ1-2	TGTGCCAGTAGTATCCCAGGGGACTATGGCTACACCTTC	CASSIPGDYGYTF
.	.	TRBV25-1	TRBJ1-2	TGTGCCAGCAGTATGACTGGAAGAGCTAACTATGGCTACACCTTC	CASSMTGRANYGYTF
.	.	TRBV7-3	TRBJ2-3	TGTGCCAGCAGCTTAGGACATTCTTCAGATACGCAGTATTTT	CASSLGHSSDTQYF
.	.	TRBV15	TRBJ2-1	TGTGCCACCAGCAGCCATGCGGGATATTCCTACAATGAGCAGTTCTTC	CATSSHAGYSYNEQFF
.	.	TRBV10-3	TRBJ2-7	TGTGCCACCTCCGGCCTAATGGGCTCCTACGAGCAGTACTTC	CATSGLMGSYEQYF
.	TRBD2	TRBV11-2	TRBJ2-3	TGTGCCAGCAGCTTTCATCTAGCGGGAGCAGATACGCAGTATTTT	CASSFHLAGADTQYF
.	.	TRBV16	TRBJ2-7	TGTGCCAGCAGCCAGACAGGATCCTACGAGCAGTACTTC	CASSQTGSYEQYF
.	.	TRBV5-4	TRBJ1-3	TGTGCCAGCAGCTTGGGGGGCGGAAACACCATATATTTT	CASSLGGGNTIYF
.	TRBD1	TRBV7-2	TRBJ1-2	TGTGCCAGCAGCTTGGACAGGGCCGCTAACTATGGCTACACCTTC	CASSLDRAANYGYTF
.	TRBD1	TRBV5-1	TRBJ2-7	TGCGCCAGCAGCCAGGGACAGGGGAAAAGCTACGAGCAGTACTTC	CASSQGQGKSYEQYF
.	TRBD1	TRBV19	TRBJ2-3	TGTGCCACCACTCGCAGGGACAGACCAGATACGCAGTATTTT	CATTRRDRPDTQYF
.	TRBD2	TRBV9	TRBJ2-1	TGTGCCAGCAGCACCCATCCGGGGGGGACATACAATGAGCAGTTCTTC	CASSTHPGGTYNEQFF
.	TRBD1	TRBV19	TRBJ1-2	TGTGCCAGTAGTCTATCGGAGGGGACAGATAACTATGGCTACACCTTC	CASSLSEGTDNYGYTF
.	.	TRBV5-1	TRBJ1-5	TGCGCCAGCAGCTTGGCCGGGACCCCCGGACAGCCCCAGCATTTT	CASSLAGTPGQPQHF
.	TRBD1	TRBV6-5	TRBJ1-2	TGTGCCAGTTTTCCGGGACAGGGGGCCGAGGGCTACACCTTC	CASFPGQGAEGYTF
.	.	TRBV4-1	TRBJ2-7	TGCGCCAGCAGCCCCCCGGGGGTCTACGAGCAGTACTTC	CASSPPGVYEQYF
few	.	TRBV9	TRBJ1-2	TGTGCCAGCACCAGTGGGACTAATGGCTACACCTTC	CASTSGTNGYTF
.	.	TRBV5-6	TRBJ1-5	TGTGCCAGCAGCGTGGACGGCTTCAATCAGCCCCAGCATTTT	CASSVDGFNQPQHF
once	.	TRBV5-4	TRBJ2-5	TGTGCCAGCAGCGGAGGGACGCCGTCCTACCAAGAGACCCAGTACTTC	CASSGGTPSYQETQYF
.	.	TRBV28	TRBJ1-2	TGTGCCAGCAGTTGGGGCAGGGCTGAACGCTACACCTTC	CASSWGRAERYTF
.	.	TRBV4-3	TRBJ2-7	TGCGCCAGCAGCCAAGTAACAGGGAGTGACTACGAGCAGTACTTC	CASSQVTGSDYEQYF
.	TRBD1	TRBV6-5	TRBJ1-1	TGTGCCAGCAGTTTCCCGACAGGGGAAGCTTTCTTT	CASSFPTGEAFF
.	.	TRBV2	TRBJ2-2	TGTGCCAGCAGTTTTAGCTTGAACACCGGGGAGCTGTTTTTT	CASSFSLNTGELFF
.	TRBD1	TRBV15	TRBJ1-1	TGTGCCACCAGCAGAGCCGGGACAGGGGTGACTGAAGCTTTCTTT	CATSRAGTGVTEAFF
.	.	TRBV28	TRBJ1-2	TGTGCCAGCAACCGCTACACCGGCGGGGGGCGCGTCTATGGCTACACCTTC	CASNRYTGGGRVYGYTF
.	.	TRBV7-2	TRBJ1-2	TGTGCCAGCAGCTTGTCAGGGTATGGCTACACCTTC	CASSLSGYGYTF
.	.	TRBV2	TRBJ1-1	TGTGCCAGTCGCCTGAACACTGAAGCTTTCTTT	CASRLNTEAFF
.	.	TRBV9	TRBJ1-1	TGTGCCAGCAGCCTATCACGGGGGACGAGCCTGAACACTGAAGCTTTCTTT	CASSLSRGTSLNTEAFF
.	.	TRBV9	TRBJ2-7	TGTGCCAGCAGCGTAGTAGGGCTTGGCGAGCAGTACTTC	CASSVVGLGEQYF
.	.	TRBV5-4	TRBJ1-1	TGTGCCAGCAGCTTGGAGTGGGGGAAGAACACTGAAGCTTTCTTT	CASSLEWGKNTEAFF
.	TRBD2	TRBV29-1	TRBJ2-1	TGCAGCGGTTTCTCGCGGACTAGCGGGGCCTACAATGAGCAGTTCTTC	CSGFSRTSGAYNEQFF
.	TRBD1	TRBV6-5	TRBJ2-7	TGTGCCAGCAGAAGACAGGGCCCCTACGAGCAGTACTTC	CASRRQGPYEQYF